This TCR beta chain appears in the sequencing data of a study of T cells expressing NK-cell markers. Worth noting for this clonotype: What it binds is not known.

UMIs were included in TCR beta cDNA generated by 5'RACE template switching. TCRdb derives one entry per CDR3 protein from the 5' RACE reads, leaving out DNA. The specimen's table records about 460,000 distinct CDR3 sequences. Study-level results: Dominant NKG2C+ clonotypes were found to form roughly 1.0-7.0% of CD8+ T cells in six donors. The leading position in the CD3+CD56-NKG2C+ fraction of several donors also went to these clonotypes. The HCMV specificity of the expanded NKG2C+ T cell clones stayed unresolved.

CDR1 and CDR2 from the germline V gene are SGHDN and FVKESK. The CDR3 is 13 residues long. The rearrangement uses TRBV14 and TRBJ1-1. This sequence originates from a woman aged 50 to 65 in good health. The sample comprised blood T cells: a sorted CD56 or NKG2C T cell subset, CD4+ or CD8+ T cells, or bulk PBMC T cells (not recorded which). CDR3 sequence: CASSRNRNTEAFF.